The sequence of this T cell receptor (beta chain) was determined in a study of cytomegalovirus exposure and HLA in healthy donors. The PCR had 60 Vbeta and 13 Jbeta primers. The method was immunoSEQ multiplex PCR; TCRdb's version includes in-frame clones alone and lacks a portion of them. Altogether more than 150,000 clones are present, approximately 78% being singletons, with the ten largest covering about 0.8%. With 5 bases removed from V and 3 bases from J, the gap between germline ends came to 14 bases. CDR3 length: 16 residues. From germline, CDR1 is SGHAT and CDR2 FQNNGV. The chain uses TRBV11-2 and TRBJ2-6; D is perhaps TRBD2 (7 bases). Sequenced input: PBMCs. This clonotype was obtained from a woman aged 18-29 years in good health and CMV-seronegative. The CDR3 loop reads CASSAAGALGANVLTF. The CDR3 DNA reads as TGTGCCAGCAGCGCGGCGGGGGCGCTTGGGGCCAACGTCCTGACTTTC.